Sequencing of this TCR beta chain was carried out in a study of T cell responses to AZD1222 COVID-19 vaccine. Across the study: Researchers grouped second doses given at about 4 or about 12 weeks into one pool.

Turning to this clone: The antigen remains unidentified.

The CDR3 extends over 15 amino acids. The V gene end was trimmed by 0 bases and the J gene end by 4 bases; junction bases not matched to a gene: 1. Germline loops: CDR1 LGHNA, CDR2 YSLEER. Repertoires were generated with immunoSEQ multiplex PCR, while TCRdb's copy carries only in-frame clones and drops some. The sample contains more than 140,000 clones, approximately 88% of which appear only once. Points from the study as a whole: Mostly white British, mostly female donors; authors suggested clonal diversity may be underestimated. There were vaccine-associated CD4 TCRs across spike, dominant at 160-218 and 743-854. Following two doses of AZD1222, Spike-specific TCR breadth and depth rose.

The specimen comprised peripheral blood, sampled on day 0 of AZD1222 vaccination. The sequence came from an adult in good health. The rearrangement uses TRBV4-3 and TRBJ1-3; 9 positions match TRBD1. The CDR3 coding sequence is TGCGCCAGCAGCCAAGATGACAGGGGGGGAAACACCATATATTTT. Its protein product is CASSQDDRGGNTIYF.